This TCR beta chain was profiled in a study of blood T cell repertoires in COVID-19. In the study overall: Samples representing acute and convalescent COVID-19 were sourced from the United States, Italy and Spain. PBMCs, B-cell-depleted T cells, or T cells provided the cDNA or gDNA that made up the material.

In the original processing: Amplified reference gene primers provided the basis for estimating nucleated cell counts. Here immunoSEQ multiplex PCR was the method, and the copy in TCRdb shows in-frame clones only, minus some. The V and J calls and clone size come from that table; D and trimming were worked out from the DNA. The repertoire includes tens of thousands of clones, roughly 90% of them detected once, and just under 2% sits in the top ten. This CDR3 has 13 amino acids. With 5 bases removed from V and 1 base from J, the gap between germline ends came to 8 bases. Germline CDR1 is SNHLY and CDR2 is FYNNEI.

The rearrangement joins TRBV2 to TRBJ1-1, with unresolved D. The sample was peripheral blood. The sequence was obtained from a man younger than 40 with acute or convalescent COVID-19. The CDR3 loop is CASSPTENTEAFF. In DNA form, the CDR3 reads TGTGCCAGCAGTCCCACAGAGAACACTGAAGCTTTCTTT.